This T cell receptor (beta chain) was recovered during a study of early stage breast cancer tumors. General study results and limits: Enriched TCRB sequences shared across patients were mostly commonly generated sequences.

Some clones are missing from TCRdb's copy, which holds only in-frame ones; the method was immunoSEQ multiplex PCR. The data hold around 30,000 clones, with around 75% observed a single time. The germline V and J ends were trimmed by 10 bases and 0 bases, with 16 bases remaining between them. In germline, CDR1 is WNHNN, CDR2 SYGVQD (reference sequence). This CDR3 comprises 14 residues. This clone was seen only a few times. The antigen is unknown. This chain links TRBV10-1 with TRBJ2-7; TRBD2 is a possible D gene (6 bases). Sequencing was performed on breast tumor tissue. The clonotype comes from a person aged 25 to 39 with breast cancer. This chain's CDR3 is CAILGLLSSYEQYF. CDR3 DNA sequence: TGCGCCATCCTGGGACTTCTAAGCTCCTACGAGCAGTACTTC.